Reported below is one TCR beta chain. The data derive from a study of T cells in Graves' hyperthyroidism and ophthalmopathy. What was amplified from RNA transcripts were TCR beta CDR3 regions. Primed by the HTBI set, a first-round RT-PCR was run on the TCR CDR3. MiXCR, run by TCRdb on the multiplex PCR reads, gives a single entry per CDR3 protein. Of hundreds of thousands of distinct CDR3 sequences listed, about 45% are singletons. The study excluded patients with uncontrolled infection, other autoimmune disease, pregnancy or lactation. The CDR3 is made up of 14 amino acids. V shed 1 base and J shed 9 bases, with 15 bases lying between them. The germline V gene has CDR1 SGHTA and CDR2 FQGNSA.

The chain joins TRBV7-2 to TRBJ2-5; D may be TRBD1 (6 bases). The sample was peripheral blood or thyroid tissue (not recorded which). The receptor was isolated from an adult man with Graves' disease, either hyperthyroidism or ophthalmopathy (not recorded which). In DNA form, the CDR3 reads TGTGCCAGCAGCTTAGGGCAGGCTGGACAGCCCCAGTACTTC. Residues: CASSLGQAGQPQYF.